The TCR beta chain described here comes from a study of T cells expressing NK-cell markers. Each CDR3 protein gets one entry in TCRdb, which reprocessed the 5' RACE reads and gives no DNA. Its table records over 150,000 distinct CDR3 sequences. This CDR3 contains 13 residues. CDR1 SNHLY and CDR2 FYNNEI come from the germline V gene. The sequencing sample was made of blood T cells: a sorted CD56 or NKG2C T cell subset, CD4+ or CD8+ T cells, or bulk PBMC T cells (not recorded which). The chain combines TRBV2 with TRBJ1-5; with no DNA, the TCRdb D assignment of TRBD1 cannot be verified. The source is a woman in her 50s in good health. The CDR3 protein is CASSVAPWEPQHF.